This TCR beta chain was obtained from a study of metastatic and nonmetastatic thyroid tumors. At the level of the study: The comparison covered peripheral blood and tumor or nodule tissue in malignant and benign thyroid patients. Study-level findings and limits: Benign nodules were reported to have significantly lower TCR beta diversity than malignant thyroid tumors, in blood and tumor.

Authors' analysis steps: Built for papillary thyroid cancer, a distant-metastasis classifier drew on CDR3 differences across clinicopathological groups. TCRdb reassembled clones from the PCR reads with MiXCR. TCRdb, rather than the study authors, made the V and J calls. The table lists approximately 22,000 clones, roughly an eighth of them singletons. Not a single patient had been given any form of treatment at any point before undergoing thyroid surgery. Per the germline V gene, CDR1 is MNHEY and CDR2 is SVGEGT. The CDR3 sequence is 12 residues long. V lost 2 bases to trimming and J lost 8 bases, with 10 bases between them. With respect to this clone: Its antigen is unknown.

The rearrangement uses TRBV6-2 or TRBV6-3 and TRBJ2-7, with TRBD2 as a possible D gene (6 bases). Sequences were obtained from blood. The sequence was obtained from a female donor with papillary thyroid cancer or a benign thyroid nodule (not recorded which). Some clones in this sample may be carry-over from other donors' samples. The DNA of the CDR3 is TGTGCCAGCAGTTACGGTGCGGGGAAGCAGTACTTC. It is translated as CASSYGAGKQYF.